This T cell receptor (beta chain) was captured by sequencing in a study of cytomegalovirus exposure and HLA in healthy donors. The CDR3 is 16 residues long. V dropped 5 bases and J dropped 3 bases, with 17 bases sitting between them. Germline CDR1 reads LNHDA; CDR2 reads SQIVND (reference sequence). This clone was seen a handful of times. The antigen is unknown. Findings and caveats of the study: It was reported that TCR beta sequences correctly inferred the HLA-A and HLA-B alleles for most subjects.

There were likely unrecorded immune exposures, though donors were nominally healthy when sampled. This PCR relied on a set of 60 Vbeta primers and 13 Jbeta primers. Some clones are missing from TCRdb's copy, which holds only in-frame ones; the method was immunoSEQ multiplex PCR. The repertoire has around 98,000 clones, 60% to 80% of them found once; the top ten carry about 1.2%. This sequence was found in a female donor in good health and CMV-seronegative. The chain employs TRBV19 and TRBJ1-5; possible D gene TRBD1, 6 bases. Source material: PBMCs. The CDR3 sequence is CASSHFGGLTNQPQHF. DNA of the CDR3: TGTGCCAGTAGTCACTTCGGGGGGCTTACCAATCAGCCCCAGCATTTT.